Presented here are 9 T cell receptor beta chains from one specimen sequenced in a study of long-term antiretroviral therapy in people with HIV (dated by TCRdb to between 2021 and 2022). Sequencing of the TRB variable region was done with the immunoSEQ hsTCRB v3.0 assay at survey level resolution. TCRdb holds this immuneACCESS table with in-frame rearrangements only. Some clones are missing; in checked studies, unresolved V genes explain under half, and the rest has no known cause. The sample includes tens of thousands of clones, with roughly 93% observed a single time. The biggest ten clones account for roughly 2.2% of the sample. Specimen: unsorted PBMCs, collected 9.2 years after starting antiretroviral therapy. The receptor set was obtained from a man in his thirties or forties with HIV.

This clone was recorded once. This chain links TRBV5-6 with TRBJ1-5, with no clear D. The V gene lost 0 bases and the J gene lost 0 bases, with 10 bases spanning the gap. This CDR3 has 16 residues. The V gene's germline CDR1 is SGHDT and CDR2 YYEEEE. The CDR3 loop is CASSLGGGYSNQPQHF. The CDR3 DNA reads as TGTGCCAGCAGCTTGGGGGGAGGGTATAGCAATCAGCCCCAGCATTTT.

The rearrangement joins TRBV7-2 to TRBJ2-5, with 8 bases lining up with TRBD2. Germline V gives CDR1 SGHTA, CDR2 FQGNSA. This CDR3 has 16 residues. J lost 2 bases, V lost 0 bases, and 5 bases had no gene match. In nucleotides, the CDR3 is TGTGCCAGCAGCTTAGCATTAGGACTAGCACAAGAGACCCAGTACTTC. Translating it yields CASSLALGLAQETQYF.

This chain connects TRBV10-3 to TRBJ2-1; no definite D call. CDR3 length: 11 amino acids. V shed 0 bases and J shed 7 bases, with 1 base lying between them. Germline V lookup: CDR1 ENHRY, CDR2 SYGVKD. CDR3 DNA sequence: TGTGCCATCAGTGAGTCAAATGAGCAGTTCTTC. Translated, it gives CAISESNEQFF.

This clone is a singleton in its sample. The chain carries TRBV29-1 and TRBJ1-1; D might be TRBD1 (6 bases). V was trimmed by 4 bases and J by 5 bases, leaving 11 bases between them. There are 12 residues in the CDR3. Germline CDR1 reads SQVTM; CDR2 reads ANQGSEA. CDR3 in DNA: TGCAGCGTTGGGGGGGGGCCTACTGAAGCTTTCTTT. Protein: CSVGGGPTEAFF.

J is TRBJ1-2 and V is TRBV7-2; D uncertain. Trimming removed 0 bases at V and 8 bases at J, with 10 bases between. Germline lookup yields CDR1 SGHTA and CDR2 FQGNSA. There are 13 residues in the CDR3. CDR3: CASSLAGKGGYTF. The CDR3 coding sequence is TGTGCCAGCAGCTTAGCTGGAAAAGGAGGCTACACCTTC.

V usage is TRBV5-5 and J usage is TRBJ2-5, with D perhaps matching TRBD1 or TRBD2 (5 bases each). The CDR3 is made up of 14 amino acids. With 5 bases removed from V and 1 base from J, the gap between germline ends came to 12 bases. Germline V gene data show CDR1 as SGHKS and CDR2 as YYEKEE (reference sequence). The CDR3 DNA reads TGTGCCAGCAGGGATACTAGGGGCCAAGAGACCCAGTACTTC. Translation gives CASRDTRGQETQYF.

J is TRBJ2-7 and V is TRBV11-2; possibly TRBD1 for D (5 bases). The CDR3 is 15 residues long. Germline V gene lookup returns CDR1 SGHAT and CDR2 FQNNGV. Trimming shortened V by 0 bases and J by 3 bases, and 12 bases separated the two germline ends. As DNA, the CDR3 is TGTGCCAGCAGCTTAGATCGTGACAGAGACTACGAGCAGTACTTC. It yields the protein CASSLDRDRDYEQYF.

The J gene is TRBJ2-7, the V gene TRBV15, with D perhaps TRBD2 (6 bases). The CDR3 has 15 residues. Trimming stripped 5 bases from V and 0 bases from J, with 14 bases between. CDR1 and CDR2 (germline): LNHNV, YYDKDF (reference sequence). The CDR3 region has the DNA TGTGCCACCAGCTCCTACCGGGGGAGCTCCTACGAGCAGTACTTC. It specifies CATSSYRGSSYEQYF.

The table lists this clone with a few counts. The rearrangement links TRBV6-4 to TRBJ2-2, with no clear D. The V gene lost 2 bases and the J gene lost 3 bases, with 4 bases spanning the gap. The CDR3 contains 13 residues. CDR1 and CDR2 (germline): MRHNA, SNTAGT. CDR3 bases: TGTGCCAGCAGTGACAGGGACACCGGGGAGCTGTTTTTT. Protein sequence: CASSDRDTGELFF.